The clone carrying this TCR beta chain was found once. The antigen remains unidentified. A much bigger clone sits one base away, suggesting this may be a read error. The sample belongs to a study of tumor and adjacent non-tumor tissue in lung cancer. Study-level results: Significantly higher TCR diversity was found in tumor than normal lung. In normal lung, the top 100 clones were significantly more dominant than in tumor.

No cell sorting was done before RNA was extracted from the tissue. More than 3 cm separated this lung sample from the edge of the tumor. The library came from three nested PCR rounds adapted from ARM-PCR protocols. TCRdb independently ran MiXCR on the multiplex PCR reads; one entry per CDR3 protein. The sample carries some 100,000 distinct CDR3 sequences, 55% to 65% recorded once. This sequence originates from a man in his thirties or forties with non-small cell lung cancer. Material for sequencing was distant non-tumor lung tissue.

This CDR3 reads CVTSDFAQDTQYF. Here the CDR3 DNA reads TGTGTCACCAGTGATTTCGCTCAAGATACGCAGTATTTT. This chain links TRBV24-1 with TRBJ2-3; D not resolved. Germline values: CDR1 KGHDR, CDR2 SFDVKD. The CDR3 spans 13 residues.